The clone carrying this TCR beta chain was counted only a few times. Per germline, CDR1 MGHRA and CDR2 YSYEKL. Trimming removed 0 bases at V and 5 bases at J, with 8 bases between. The CDR3 sequence is 14 residues long. The sample is drawn from a study of T-cell reconstitution after alpha-beta-depleted transplantation in children. The TCRbeta library incorporated unique molecular identifiers. TCRdb re-called the PCR reads with MiXCR, one entry per CDR3 protein. This table holds 360,000 or so distinct CDR3 sequences, around 21% found once. This receptor was obtained from a human donor who donated a stem cell graft to a child with acute myeloid leukemia. The rearrangement uses TRBV4-1 and TRBJ2-1; no clear D. The sequencing here drew on PBMCs from the stem cell graft donor, taken from the stem cell graft. The CDR3 spells CASSQEYLNNEQFF. CDR3 coding DNA: TGCGCCAGCAGCCAAGAGTACTTAAACAATGAGCAGTTCTTC.